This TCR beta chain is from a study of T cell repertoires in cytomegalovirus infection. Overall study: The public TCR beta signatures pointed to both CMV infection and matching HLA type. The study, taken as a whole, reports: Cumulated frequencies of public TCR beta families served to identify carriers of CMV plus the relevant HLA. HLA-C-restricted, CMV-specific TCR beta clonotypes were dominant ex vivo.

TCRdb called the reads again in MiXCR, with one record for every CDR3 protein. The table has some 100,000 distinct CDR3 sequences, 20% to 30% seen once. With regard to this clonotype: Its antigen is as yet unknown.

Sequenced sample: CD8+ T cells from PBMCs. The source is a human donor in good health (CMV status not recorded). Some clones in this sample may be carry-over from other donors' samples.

The CDR3 here is CASSYQPGTTGETQYF. The CDR3, as DNA: TGTGCCAGCAGCTACCAACCCGGGACTACAGGAGAGACCCAGTACTTC. The chain is built from TRBV7-2 and TRBJ2-5; 7 bases map to TRBD2. The germline V gene has CDR1 SGHTA and CDR2 FQGNSA. J lost 4 bases, V lost 4 bases, and 12 bases had no gene match. The CDR3 sequence is 16 residues long.